One and the same sample provided the 25 T cell receptor beta chains below, sequenced in a study of T cell repertoires in cytomegalovirus infection. TCRdb processed the reads anew with MiXCR; each CDR3 protein has one entry. The table includes 700,000 to 950,000 distinct CDR3 sequences, 32% detected once. No antigen has been assigned to these receptors. The sequenced sample was cultured CD8+ T cells from PBMCs, obtained from culture after CMV antigen stimulation. Receptor source: a human donor in good health (CMV status not recorded). Some clones in this sample may be carry-over from other donors' samples.

The rearrangement links TRBV27 to TRBJ1-1; D possibly corresponds to TRBD1 (5 bases). V was trimmed by 4 bases and J by 7 bases, leaving 22 bases between them. Germline CDR1 MNHEY, CDR2 SMNVEV (reference sequence). The CDR3 spans 16 residues. The CDR3 nucleotides are TGTGCCAGCAGTTCCCTCCTCGTCGGGGCCAAGGGTGAAGCTTTCTTT. This gives the protein CASSSLLVGAKGEAFF.

In this sample, this clonotype turned up a few times. The genes are TRBV6-1 and TRBJ2-3; D not resolved. The germline gives CDR1 MNHNS, CDR2 SASEGT. The ends were cut back, 5 bases at V and 11 bases at J, with 20 bases in the middle. The CDR3 is made up of 14 amino acids. CDR3 bases: TGTGCCAGCAGTCGAGCGAATACGGTTTATGAGCAGTATTTT. Residues: CASSRANTVYEQYF.

The sample holds a few counts of this clonotype. The rearrangement uses TRBV6-1 and TRBJ2-1; D ambiguous. The CDR3 has 15 residues. Germline V lookup: CDR1 MNHNS, CDR2 SASEGT. V lost 8 bases and J 2 bases, leaving 16 bases between the germline ends. CDR3 coding DNA: TGTGCCAGCCGCTTTCGGGTGATGACCTACAATGAGCAGTTCTTC. Encoded protein: CASRFRVMTYNEQFF.

The chain has TRBV19 and TRBJ1-1; perhaps TRBD1 as D (6 bases). The germline V gene has CDR1 LNHDA and CDR2 SQIVND (reference sequence). Trimming took off 3 bases at V and 3 bases at J, with 14 bases between the two ends. The CDR3 loop spans 15 amino acids. CDR3: CASSIYSDSHTEAFF. In DNA form, the CDR3 reads TGTGCCAGTAGTATTTACTCGGACAGCCACACTGAAGCTTTCTTT.

This clonotype came up a few times. The chain is built from TRBV7-8 and TRBJ2-5; TRBD2 might be the D (6 bases). V was clipped by 5 bases and J by 4 bases, with 17 bases between them. This CDR3 region has 15 residues. Germline assignment: CDR1 SGHVS and CDR2 FQNEAQ. CDR3 sequence: CASSERLGPPETQYF. Here the CDR3 DNA reads TGTGCCAGCAGCGAAAGACTAGGGCCCCCAGAGACCCAGTACTTC.

This clonotype was recorded many times. The chain links TRBV7-2 to TRBJ1-2; D gene unclear. The CDR3 extends over 15 amino acids. V was cut by 0 bases and J by 1 base, with 9 bases left in between. Per the germline V gene, CDR1 is SGHTA and CDR2 is FQGNSA. The CDR3 sequence is CASSLAGSYNYGYTF. The CDR3 DNA reads as TGTGCCAGCAGCTTAGCCGGCAGCTATAACTATGGCTACACCTTC.

This sequence joins TRBV12-3 or TRBV12-4 and TRBJ2-1; 8 bases match TRBD2. This CDR3 is 13 amino acids long. The V segment lost 0 bases and the J segment 9 bases; nucleotides outside the gene matches: 1. The CDR3 DNA sequence: TGTGCCAGCAGTTTAGCGGCGGGGGGTGAGCAGTTCTTC. This encodes CASSLAAGGEQFF.

On this clonotype itself: This clone may be a read error of a much larger clone one base away. This chain uses TRBV7-6 with TRBJ1-3, with D possibly matching TRBD1 (5 bases). CDR1 and CDR2 from the germline V gene are SGHVS and FNYEAQ. The CDR3 covers 15 residues. With 5 bases removed from V and 9 bases from J, the gap between germline ends came to 20 bases. The CDR3 loop reads CASSPPGRDFGTIYF. In DNA form, the CDR3 reads TGTGCCAGCAGCCCTCCCGGACGGGACTTTGGCACCATATATTTT.

This chain uses TRBV6-1 with TRBJ1-5; D possibly corresponds to TRBD1 (6 bases). Germline V lookup: CDR1 MNHNS, CDR2 SASEGT. V lost 10 bases to trimming and J lost 6 bases, with 16 bases between them. This CDR3 is built from 13 residues. The CDR3 DNA sequence: TGTGCCACGTCTACAGGGTTAGGTCAGCCCCAGCATTTT. Translated, it gives CATSTGLGQPQHF.

This chain links TRBV12-3 or TRBV12-4 with TRBJ2-3; no firm D call. V lost 1 base and J lost 0, with 14 bases in between. The CDR3 is 17 amino acids. CDR3 in amino acids: CASSLVRPERSTDTQYF. In nucleotides, the CDR3 is TGTGCCAGCAGTTTAGTAAGGCCAGAGAGAAGCACAGATACGCAGTATTTT.

The genes are TRBV7-6 and TRBJ2-7, with D perhaps matching TRBD2 (5 bases). Trimming removed 1 base at V and 3 bases at J, with 10 bases between. This CDR3 is 14 amino acids long. Germline V CDR1 and CDR2: SGHVS, FNYEAQ. Written as DNA, the CDR3 is TGTGCCAGCAGCTTAGATCGGGGAAACTACGAGCAGTACGTC. Translated: CASSLDRGNYEQYV.

This clonotype was seen a few times. This sequence joins TRBV19 and TRBJ1-1, with a tentative D call TRBD1 (5 bases). Germline V gene lookup returns CDR1 LNHDA and CDR2 SQIVND (reference sequence). The ends were cut back, 7 bases at V and 4 bases at J, with 16 bases in the middle. The length of the CDR3 is 14 residues. The chain's CDR3 is CASTLTEMGTEAFF. CDR3 nucleotides: TGTGCCAGTACCCTGACAGAGATGGGCACTGAAGCTTTCTTT.

The sample holds one count of this clonotype. The chain joins TRBV15 to TRBJ2-1; maybe TRBD2 (5 bases). V gave up 6 bases and J gave up 10 bases, with 10 bases separating them. The CDR3 extends over 11 amino acids. Per germline, CDR1 LNHNV and CDR2 YYDKDF (reference sequence). CDR3 loop: CATREGGEQFF. In DNA, the CDR3 is TGTGCCACCAGAGAGGGCGGGGAGCAGTTCTTC.

This clonotype was picked up a small number of times. The rearrangement uses TRBV3-1 and TRBJ2-5; D remains ambiguous. The CDR3 spans 15 residues. V shed 0 bases and J shed 1 base, with 9 bases lying between them. Looked up from germline, CDR1 is LGHDT and CDR2 is YNNKEL (reference sequence). For the CDR3, the DNA is TGTGCCAGCAGCCAAGAATCAGGCCTCCAAGAGACCCAGTACTTC. Amino acids: CASSQESGLQETQYF.

V and J are TRBV12-3 or TRBV12-4 and TRBJ1-1; tentatively, D is TRBD1 (5 bases). CDR3 length: 12 amino acids. V was trimmed by 6 bases and J by 7 bases, leaving 12 bases between them. DNA of the CDR3: TGTGCCAGCAGGGACGACAGTGATGAAGCTTTCTTT. Its protein is CASRDDSDEAFF.

The gene calls are TRBV10-1 and TRBJ1-2; tentative D call: TRBD1 (6 bases). V lost 3 bases, J lost 4 bases, and 6 bases lay in between. Germline V lookup: CDR1 WNHNN, CDR2 SYGVQD (reference sequence). The CDR3 extends over 12 amino acids. DNA for the CDR3: TGCGCCAGCAGTGAAGGGGGCTATGGCTACACCTTC. Translation gives CASSEGGYGYTF.

A word on this clonotype: Its ends do not fully match the called genes, so a read error is possible. V is TRBV6-6 and J is TRBJ2-1; 7 bases are a match to TRBD1. The CDR3 is 16 amino acids. Germline V gene data show CDR1 as MNHNY and CDR2 as SVGAGI (reference sequence). This CDR3 is CANSYRDSGSDNEQFF. The CDR3 DNA sequence: TGTGCCAACAGTTACCGGGACAGCGGCTCGGACAATGAGCAGTTCTTC.

In its sample, this clonotype was seen a few times. The rearrangement joins TRBV28 to TRBJ1-1; D not certain. The V gene's germline CDR1 is MDHEN and CDR2 SYDVKM. The CDR3 length is 15 residues. CDR3 protein: CVTINGVDEMTEAFF. The CDR3 DNA is TGTGTAACTATTAATGGGGTTGATGAGATGACTGAAGCTTTCTTT.

The CDR3 sequence: CSVDMLDSYGYTF. CDR3 in DNA: TGCAGCGTTGATATGTTGGATAGCTATGGCTACACCTTC. The V call is TRBV29-1, the J call TRBJ1-2, with D unclear. CDR3 length: 13 amino acids. Germline CDR1 and CDR2: SQVTM and ANQGSEA. The V end was cut by 3 bases, the J end by 4 bases, with 12 bases between.

This chain joins TRBV27 and TRBJ2-4; tentative D call: TRBD1 (5 bases). The germline V gene has CDR1 MNHEY and CDR2 SMNVEV (reference sequence). Trimming removed 5 bases at V and 8 bases at J, with 16 bases between. The CDR3 totals 14 residues. The CDR3, as DNA: TGTGCCAGCAGTCCGGGCGCATGGGGCTACATTCAGTACTTC. This sequence encodes CASSPGAWGYIQYF.

This clonotype showed up many times. The chain uses TRBV27 and TRBJ2-3; TRBD2 matches at 11 bases. V dropped 2 bases and J dropped 2; count of bases not matched to a gene: 3. Per the germline V gene, CDR1 is MNHEY and CDR2 is SMNVEV (reference sequence). The CDR3 sequence is 16 residues long. For the CDR3, the DNA is TGTGCCAGCAGTTTACGACTAGCGGGGCCCACAGATACGCAGTATTTT. Translated, it gives CASSLRLAGPTDTQYF.

A remark on this clonotype: A junction end diverges from the germline sequence, so it may reflect a read error. This CDR3 reads CASSLSRGVDRNTDAFF. The CDR3 DNA sequence: TGTGCCAGCAGCTTGAGTAGGGGCGTCGATCGGAACACTGATGCTTTCTTT. This chain links TRBV7-6 with TRBJ1-1; a possible D gene is TRBD1 (5 bases). Germline CDR1 is SGHVS and CDR2 is FNYEAQ. The CDR3 is made up of 17 amino acids. Together with reference TRBV7-6 and TRBJ1-1, the CDR3 gives the full variable domain: GAGVSQSPRYKVTKRGQDVALRCDPISGHVSLYWYRQALGQGPEFLTYFNYEAQQDKSGLPNDRFSAERPEGSISTLTIQRTEQRDSAMYRCASSLSRGVDRNTDAFFGQGTRLTVV.

J is TRBJ2-5 and V is TRBV11-2, with 7 bases matching TRBD1. The CDR3 is 15 amino acids. Unmatched junction bases numbered 4, after V lost 1 base and J lost 2 bases. CDR1 SGHAT and CDR2 FQNNGV come from the germline V gene. The CDR3 region has the DNA TGTGCCAGCAGCTTAGTCCGGGACAGACAAGAGACCCAGTACTTC. Its translation: CASSLVRDRQETQYF.

This clonotype was recorded once. This sequence joins TRBV25-1 and TRBJ2-4; 7 bases match TRBD1. The CDR3 runs 15 residues. The junction had 12 bases not matched to a gene; V was cut back by 5 bases and J by 8 bases. Per germline, CDR1 MGHDK and CDR2 SYGVNS. For the CDR3, the DNA is TGTGCCAGCAGTCCGTCCACAGGGGCTGGGGACATTCAGTACTTC. It specifies CASSPSTGAGDIQYF.

This clonotype appeared many times. The gene calls are TRBV7-6 and TRBJ2-7, with TRBD1 matching over 7 bases. CDR3 length: 15 residues. The junction had 6 bases not matched to a gene; V was cut back by 1 base and J by 3 bases. Per germline, CDR1 SGHVS and CDR2 FNYEAQ. CDR3 nucleotides: TGTGCCAGCAGCTTAGAAGGACAGGCATTCTACGAGCAGTACTTC. It codes for CASSLEGQAFYEQYF.